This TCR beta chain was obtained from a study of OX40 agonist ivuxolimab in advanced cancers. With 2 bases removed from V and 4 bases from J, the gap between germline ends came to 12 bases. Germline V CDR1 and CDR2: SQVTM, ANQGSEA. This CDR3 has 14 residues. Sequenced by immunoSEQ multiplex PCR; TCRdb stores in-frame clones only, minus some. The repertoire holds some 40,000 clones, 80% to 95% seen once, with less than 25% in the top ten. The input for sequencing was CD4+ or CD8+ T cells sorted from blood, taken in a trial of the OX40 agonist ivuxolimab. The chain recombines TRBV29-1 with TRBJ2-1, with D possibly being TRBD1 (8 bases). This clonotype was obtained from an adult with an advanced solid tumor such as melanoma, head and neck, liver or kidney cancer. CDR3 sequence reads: CSVESQGGYNEQFF. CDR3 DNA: TGCAGCGTTGAATCACAGGGGGGGTACAATGAGCAGTTCTTC.